Detailed here is one TCR beta chain. Authors' processing steps: The authors estimated nucleated cell counts from reference gene primer amplification. Some clones are missing from TCRdb's copy, which holds only in-frame ones; the method was immunoSEQ multiplex PCR. The V and J calls and clone size were taken over from that table, and D and trimming were inferred from the DNA. The sample has about 240,000 clones; roughly 80% are singletons. The J segment lost 4 bases and the V segment lost 0 bases, leaving 2 bases of the junction unmatched. The CDR3 length is 14 residues. Germline V gives CDR1 SGDLS, CDR2 YYNGEE. The data originate from a study of blood T cell repertoires in COVID-19. In the study overall: Material from acute and convalescent COVID-19 was sourced from the United States, Italy and Spain.

V is TRBV9 and J is TRBJ2-3; 7 bases fit TRBD2. Sequenced input: peripheral blood. This TCR was sampled from a woman aged 18 to 35 with acute or convalescent COVID-19. The CDR3 region is CASSVAGGPDTQYF. The CDR3 nucleotides read TGTGCCAGCAGCGTAGCGGGAGGACCAGATACGCAGTATTTT.